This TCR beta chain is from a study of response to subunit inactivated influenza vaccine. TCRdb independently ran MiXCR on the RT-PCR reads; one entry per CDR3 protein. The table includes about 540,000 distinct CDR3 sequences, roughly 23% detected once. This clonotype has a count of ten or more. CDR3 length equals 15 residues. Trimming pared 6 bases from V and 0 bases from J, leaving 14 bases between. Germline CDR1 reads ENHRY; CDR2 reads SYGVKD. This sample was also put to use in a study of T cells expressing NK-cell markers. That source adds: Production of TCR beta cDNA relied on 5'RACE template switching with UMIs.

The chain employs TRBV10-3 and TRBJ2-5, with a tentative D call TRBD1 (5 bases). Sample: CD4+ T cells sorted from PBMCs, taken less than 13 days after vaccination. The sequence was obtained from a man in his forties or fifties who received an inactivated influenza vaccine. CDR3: CAIRGNGANQETQYF. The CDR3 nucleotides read TGTGCCATCAGAGGGAATGGGGCGAACCAAGAGACCCAGTACTTC.